Sequencing of this T cell receptor (beta chain) was carried out in a study of T cell responses to AZD1222 COVID-19 vaccine. Remarks on this clone: Its antigen is not known.

The germline V gene has CDR1 KGHSH and CDR2 LQKENI. This CDR3 spans 16 amino acids. V shed 4 bases and J shed 0 bases, with 12 bases lying between them. Sequenced by immunoSEQ multiplex PCR; TCRdb stores in-frame clones only, minus some. The data show under 150,000 clones, nearly 90% seen once. Study observations and caveats: Compared with day 0, the breadth and depth of the Spike-specific TCR repertoire rose significantly after two doses of AZD1222.

The TCR sequence derives from an adult who received the AZD1222 COVID-19 vaccine. The material sequenced was peripheral blood, taken 28 days after the second AZD1222 dose. The chain recombines TRBV18 with TRBJ1-4; D uncertain. CDR3 loop: CASSLRQLATNEKLFF. CDR3 bases: TGTGCCAGCTCACTTCGACAACTTGCAACTAATGAAAAACTGTTTTTT.